The clone carrying this TCR beta chain showed up just a few times. No antigen is known for it. With V trimmed by 2 bases and J by 15 bases, 17 bases remained unmatched. Germline CDR1 is LGHNA and CDR2 is YNFKEQ. The CDR3 spans 16 residues. The study reverse transcribed the entire isolated RNA, so it sequenced expressed TCRB transcripts. Libraries were prepared by immunoSEQ multiplex PCR; TCRdb keeps only in-frame clonotypes and omits some of them. The table includes about 270,000 clones, 14% detected once. Every participating donor gave one draw, a heparinised blood sample averaging roughly 100 mL. The record originates from a study of beta chain features in type 1 diabetes. Study-wide results and limits: More deletions and fewer insertions at VDJ junctions were seen in type 1 diabetes patients. TCRB CDR3s from Type 1 diabetes patients were moderately but significantly shorter in all four CD4+ subsets. Equally in patients and controls, shorter templates might have been favored by PCR.

The V gene is TRBV4-2, the J gene TRBJ2-1; 9 bases line up with TRBD2. Material for sequencing was naive CD4+ T cells from blood. This receptor was taken from a man aged 30-40 years with type 1 diabetes. The CDR3 DNA reads as TGTGCCAGCAGCCAATCCCGCAATAGCGGGAGCGCCTTCTGGTTCTTC. This gives the protein CASSQSRNSGSAFWFF.